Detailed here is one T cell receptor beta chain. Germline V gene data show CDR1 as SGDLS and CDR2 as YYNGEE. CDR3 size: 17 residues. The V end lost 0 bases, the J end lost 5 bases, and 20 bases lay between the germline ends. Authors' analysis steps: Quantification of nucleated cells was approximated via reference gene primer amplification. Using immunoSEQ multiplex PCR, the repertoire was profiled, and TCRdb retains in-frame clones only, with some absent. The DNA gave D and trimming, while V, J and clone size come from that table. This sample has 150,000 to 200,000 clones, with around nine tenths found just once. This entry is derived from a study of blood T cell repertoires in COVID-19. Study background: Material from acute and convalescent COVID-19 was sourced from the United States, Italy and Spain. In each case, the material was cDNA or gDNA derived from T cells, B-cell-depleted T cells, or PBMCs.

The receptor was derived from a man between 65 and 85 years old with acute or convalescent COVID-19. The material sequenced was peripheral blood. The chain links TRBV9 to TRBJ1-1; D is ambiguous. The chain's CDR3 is CASSVGGSRVRDTEAFF. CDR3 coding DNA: TGTGCCAGCAGCGTAGGGGGATCGAGGGTTCGGGATACTGAAGCTTTCTTT.